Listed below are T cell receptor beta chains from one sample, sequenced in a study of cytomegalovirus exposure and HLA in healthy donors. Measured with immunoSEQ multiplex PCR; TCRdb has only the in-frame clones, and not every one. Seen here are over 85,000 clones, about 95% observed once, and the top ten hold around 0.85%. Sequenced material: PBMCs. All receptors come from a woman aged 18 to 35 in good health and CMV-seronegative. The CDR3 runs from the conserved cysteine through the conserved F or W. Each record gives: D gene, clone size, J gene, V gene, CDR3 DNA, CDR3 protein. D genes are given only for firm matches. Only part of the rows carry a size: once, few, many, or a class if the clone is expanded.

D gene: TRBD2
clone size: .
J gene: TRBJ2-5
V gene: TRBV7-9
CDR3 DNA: TGTGCCAGCAGCTTAGTCGGCAGCGGGAGGGCCGGGGAGACCCAGTACTTC
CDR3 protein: CASSLVGSGRAGETQYF

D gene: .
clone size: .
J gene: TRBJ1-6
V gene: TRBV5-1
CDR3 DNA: TGCGCCAGCAGCTTGGGGGAAGGGGCCGGGGGTTCACCCCTCCACTTT
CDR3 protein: CASSLGEGAGGSPLHF

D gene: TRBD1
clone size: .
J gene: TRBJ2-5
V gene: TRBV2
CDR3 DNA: TGTGCCAGCAGTACCAGGGGGCTGGGGCAAGAGACCCAGTACTTC
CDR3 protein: CASSTRGLGQETQYF

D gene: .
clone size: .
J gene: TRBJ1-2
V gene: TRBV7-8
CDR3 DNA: TGTGCCAGCAGCTTACTCGTACGGGGAGGTGGCTACACCTTC
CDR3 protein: CASSLLVRGGGYTF

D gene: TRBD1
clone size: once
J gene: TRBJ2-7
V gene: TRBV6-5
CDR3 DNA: TGTGCCAGCAGTTCCCGGGACAGGGGCTACGAGCAGTACTTC
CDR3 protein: CASSSRDRGYEQYF

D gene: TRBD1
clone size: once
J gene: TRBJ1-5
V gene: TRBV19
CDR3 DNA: TGTGCCACCGGACAGGGTTCCGCCCAGCCCCAGCATTTT
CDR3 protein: CATGQGSAQPQHF

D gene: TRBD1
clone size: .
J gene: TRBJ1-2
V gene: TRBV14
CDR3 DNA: TGTGCCAGCAGCCAAAGGCAGGGACAGGGGGACTATGGCTACACCTTC
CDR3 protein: CASSQRQGQGDYGYTF

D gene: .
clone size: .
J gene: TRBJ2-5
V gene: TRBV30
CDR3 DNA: TGTGCCTGGAGTGTGACAGGCTTGCAAGAGACCCAGTACTTC
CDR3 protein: CAWSVTGLQETQYF

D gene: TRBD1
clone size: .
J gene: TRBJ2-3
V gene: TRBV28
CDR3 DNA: TGTGCCAGCAATCCCAGGGGGCTAGGGGTATATACGCAGTATTTT
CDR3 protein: CASNPRGLGVYTQYF

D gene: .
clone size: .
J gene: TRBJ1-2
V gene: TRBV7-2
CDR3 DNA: TGTGCCAGCAGCTTAGCTCCACCGGGCTATGGCTACACCTTC
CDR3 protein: CASSLAPPGYGYTF

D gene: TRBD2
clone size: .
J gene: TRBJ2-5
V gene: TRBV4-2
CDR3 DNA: TGTGCCAGCAGCCCCGGGAGGCTAGCGGGGGGACAGGAGACCCAGTACTTC
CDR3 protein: CASSPGRLAGGQETQYF

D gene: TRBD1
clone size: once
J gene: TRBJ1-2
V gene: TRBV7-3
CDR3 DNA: TGTGCCAGCAGCTTAACGTCCGGGACAGGACCCTATGGCTACACCTTC
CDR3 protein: CASSLTSGTGPYGYTF

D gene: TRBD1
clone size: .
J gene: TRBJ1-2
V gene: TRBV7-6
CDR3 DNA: TGTGCCAGCAGCTTAGAGCGGACAGGGTTTGATGGCTACACCTTC
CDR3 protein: CASSLERTGFDGYTF

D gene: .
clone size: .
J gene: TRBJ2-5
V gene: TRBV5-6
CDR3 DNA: TGTGCCAGCAGCTTGGATCATCCCCAGCAAGAGACCCAGTACTTC
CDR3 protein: CASSLDHPQQETQYF

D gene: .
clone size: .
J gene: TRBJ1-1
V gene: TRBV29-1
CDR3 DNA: TGCAGCGCCCTGGGGCAGCACTCCATGAACACTGAAGCTTTCTTT
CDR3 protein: CSALGQHSMNTEAFF

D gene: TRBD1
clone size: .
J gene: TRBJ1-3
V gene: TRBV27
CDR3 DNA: TGTGCCAGCAGTTCCGGGACAGCCTCTGGAAACACCATATATTTT
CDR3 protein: CASSSGTASGNTIYF

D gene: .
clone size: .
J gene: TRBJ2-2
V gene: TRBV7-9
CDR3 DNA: TGTGCCAGCAGCGTAATCGGGACTCCGAACACCGGGGAGCTGTTTTTT
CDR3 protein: CASSVIGTPNTGELFF

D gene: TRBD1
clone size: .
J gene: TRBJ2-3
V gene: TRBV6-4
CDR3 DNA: TGTGCCAGCAGTGACACCGGGACAGGGGCTGATACGCAGTATTTT
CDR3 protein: CASSDTGTGADTQYF

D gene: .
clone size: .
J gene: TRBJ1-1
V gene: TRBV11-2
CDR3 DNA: TGTGCCAGCAGCTTAGTAAGACTGCCCATGAACACTGAAGCTTTCTTT
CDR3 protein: CASSLVRLPMNTEAFF

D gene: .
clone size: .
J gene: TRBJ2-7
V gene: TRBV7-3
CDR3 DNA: TGTGCCAGCAGCCCGTACCCATCCGCAGGGACCTACGAGCAGTACTTC
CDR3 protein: CASSPYPSAGTYEQYF

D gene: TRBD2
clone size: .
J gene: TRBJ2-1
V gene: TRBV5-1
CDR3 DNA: TGCGCCAGTACCGGGGGGATTGAGCAGTTCTTC
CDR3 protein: CASTGGIEQFF

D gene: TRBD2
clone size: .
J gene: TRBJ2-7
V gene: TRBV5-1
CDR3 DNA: TGCGCCAGCACCAGCGGGGAGACCTACGAGCAGTACTTC
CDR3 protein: CASTSGETYEQYF

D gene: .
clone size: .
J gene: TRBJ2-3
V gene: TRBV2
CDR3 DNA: TGTGCCAGCTACAGGGTTCGGGATACGCAGTATTTT
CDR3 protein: CASYRVRDTQYF

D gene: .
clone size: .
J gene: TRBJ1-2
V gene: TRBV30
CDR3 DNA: TGTGCCTGGTCGATCGGACAAGGGTACGGCTACACCTTC
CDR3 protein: CAWSIGQGYGYTF

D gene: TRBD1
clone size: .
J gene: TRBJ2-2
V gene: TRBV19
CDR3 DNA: TGTGCCAGTAGTGTCCACCGGACAGGGGGGTTAACAACCTCGAACACCGGGGAGCTGTTTTTT
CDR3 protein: CASSVHRTGGLTTSNTGELFF

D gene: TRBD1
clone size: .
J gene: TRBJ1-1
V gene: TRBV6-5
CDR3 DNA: TGTGCCAGCGTAGGGGGCTATGAAGCTTTCTTT
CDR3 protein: CASVGGYEAFF

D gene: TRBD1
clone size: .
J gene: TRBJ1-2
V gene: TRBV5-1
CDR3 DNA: TGCGCCAGCAGCTTGGTGTGGGACAGGGCTGGCTACACCTTC
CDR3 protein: CASSLVWDRAGYTF

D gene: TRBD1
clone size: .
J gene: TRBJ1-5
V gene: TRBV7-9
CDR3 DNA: TGTGCCAGCAGTCACGGACAGGGTTTGCAGCCCCAGCATTTT
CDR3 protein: CASSHGQGLQPQHF

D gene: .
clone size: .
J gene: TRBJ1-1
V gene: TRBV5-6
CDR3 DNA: TGTGCCAGCAGCTTGGCTTTCGGCAGGGGAGGGACTGAAGCTTTCTTT
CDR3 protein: CASSLAFGRGGTEAFF

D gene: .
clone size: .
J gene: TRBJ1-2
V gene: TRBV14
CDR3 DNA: TGTGCCAGCAGCCAAGATTTACAGAAATATGGCTACACCTTC
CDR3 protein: CASSQDLQKYGYTF

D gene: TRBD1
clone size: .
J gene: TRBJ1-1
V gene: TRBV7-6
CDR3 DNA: TGTGCCAGCAGCACAGGGGGCACTGAAGCTTTCTTT
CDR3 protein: CASSTGGTEAFF

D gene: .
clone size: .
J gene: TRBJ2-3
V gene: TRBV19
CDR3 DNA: TGTGCCAGTTGCCGGGCGGGACAGTTCACAGATACGCAGTATTTT
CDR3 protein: CASCRAGQFTDTQYF

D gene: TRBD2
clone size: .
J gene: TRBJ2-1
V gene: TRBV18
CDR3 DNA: TGTGCCAGCTCACCACCGGCACTAGCGGGAGGGATTGAGCAGTTCTTC
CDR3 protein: CASSPPALAGGIEQFF

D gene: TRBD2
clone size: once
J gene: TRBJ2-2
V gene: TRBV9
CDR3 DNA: TGTGCCAGCAGCTTAGGACTAGCGGGGAATACCGGGGAGCTGTTTTTT
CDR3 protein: CASSLGLAGNTGELFF

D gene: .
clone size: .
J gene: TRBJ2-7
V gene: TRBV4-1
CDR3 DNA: TGCGCCAGCAGCCAAGTGTCGGGCTCCTACGAGCAGTACTTC
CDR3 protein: CASSQVSGSYEQYF

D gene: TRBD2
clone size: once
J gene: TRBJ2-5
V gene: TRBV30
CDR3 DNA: TGTGCCTGGAGTGTTTGGAGCGGGAGTGAGACCCAGTACTTC
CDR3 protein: CAWSVWSGSETQYF

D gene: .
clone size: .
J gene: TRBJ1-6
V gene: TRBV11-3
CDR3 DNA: TGTGCCAGCAGCTTATCGGGTTCACCCCTCCACTTT
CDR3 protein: CASSLSGSPLHF

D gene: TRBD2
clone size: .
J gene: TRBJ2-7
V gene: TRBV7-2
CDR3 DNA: TGTGCCAGCAGCTTAGCCCTAGCGGGGGCCTACGAGCAGTACTTC
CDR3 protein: CASSLALAGAYEQYF

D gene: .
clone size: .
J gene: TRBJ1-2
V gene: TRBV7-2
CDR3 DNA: TGTGCCAGCAGCTTAGCGGTCAGTCGGAGCTCCGGAGGGTATGGCTACACCTTC
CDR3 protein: CASSLAVSRSSGGYGYTF

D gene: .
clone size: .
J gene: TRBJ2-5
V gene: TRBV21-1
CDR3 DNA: TGTGCCAGCAGCAAGTCAGGGGAAGAGACCCAGTACTTC
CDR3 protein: CASSKSGEETQYF

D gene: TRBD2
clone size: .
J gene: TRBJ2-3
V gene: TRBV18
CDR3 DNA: TGTGCCAGCTCAACCCGTGGGACTACGTCTAGCACAGATACGCAGTATTTT
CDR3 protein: CASSTRGTTSSTDTQYF

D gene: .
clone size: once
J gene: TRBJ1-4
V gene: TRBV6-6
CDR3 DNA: TGTGCCAGCAGCTCGCAGGGGCCTAATGAAAAACTGTTTTTT
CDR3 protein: CASSSQGPNEKLFF